The table lists the clone carrying this T cell receptor beta chain with many counts. These data are taken from a study of T cells in Graves' hyperthyroidism and ophthalmopathy. The ends were cut back, 4 bases at V and 2 bases at J, with 12 bases in the middle. This CDR3 is 15 amino acids long. Germline CDR1 is SGHTA and CDR2 is FQGTGA. There were TCR beta CDR3 regions amplified from RNA transcripts. First-round RT-PCR targeting the TCR CDR3 was performed with the HTBI primer set. Each CDR3 protein gets one entry after TCRdb re-called the multiplex PCR reads with MiXCR. The data show about 380,000 distinct CDR3 sequences, roughly 18% seen once.

The chain links TRBV7-3 to TRBJ2-1, with a weak D call TRBD2 (6 bases). The TCR originated in a man younger than 30 with Graves' ophthalmopathy. The sequencing input was blood. This CDR3 reads CASSSYGGPYNEQFF. For the CDR3, the DNA is TGTGCCAGCAGCTCATACGGGGGACCCTACAATGAGCAGTTCTTC.